This T cell receptor beta chain was sequenced for a study of shared clonotypes between healthy human individuals. Naive CD8 populations comprised CD45RO-negative cells positively selected for CCR7, excluding terminally differentiated effector memory CD45RA+ cells. This CDR3 has 15 amino acids. Losses at the gene ends were 1 base for V and 5 bases for J; bases not matched to a gene: 5. Looked up from germline, CDR1 is MNHNS and CDR2 is SASEGT. The repertoire was sequenced with immunoSEQ multiplex PCR; TCRdb's copy has only in-frame clones and lacks some. Here the sample spans hundreds of thousands of clones, roughly nine tenths being singletons.

The clonotype originates from a man aged 25 to 40 in good health. This rearrangement joins TRBV6-1 to TRBJ1-5; 7 nucleotides align to TRBD1. The specimen sequenced was naive CD8+ T cells sorted from blood. DNA of the CDR3: TGTGCCAGCAGTGAAGGAACAGGGGCACATCAGCCCCAGCATTTT. It translates to CASSEGTGAHQPQHF.